This entry is about one T cell receptor beta chain. Via MiXCR, TCRdb re-called the RT-PCR reads, giving one row per CDR3 protein. The data hold 550,000 to 800,000 distinct CDR3 sequences, with roughly 14% observed a single time. The data are from a study of response to subunit inactivated influenza vaccine. Unmatched junction bases numbered 7, after V lost 5 bases and J lost 6 bases. Germline assignment: CDR1 SGHTA and CDR2 FQGNSA. The CDR3 runs 14 residues. V gene TRBV7-2 combines with J gene TRBJ2-5; 9 bases line up with TRBD1. The material was PBMCs from blood, obtained 14 to 15 days before vaccination. The clonotype was recovered from a man aged 45 to 65 who received an inactivated influenza vaccine. Here the CDR3 reads CASSPDRGVKTQYF. The CDR3 DNA reads TGTGCCAGCAGCCCAGACAGGGGGGTGAAGACCCAGTACTTC.